The clone carrying this T cell receptor beta chain occurred a few times. TCRdb itself ran the RT-PCR reads through MiXCR, one entry per CDR3 protein. The table lists about a million distinct CDR3 sequences, about 20% of them singletons, with around 6% in the top ten. The data were obtained in a study of patients and donors after allogeneic stem cell transplantation. This CDR3 region has 14 residues. This chain links TRBV21-1 with TRBJ1-5; the D call TRBD1 from the table was never checked on the DNA. TRBV21-1 is classified as a pseudogene. This TCR derives from a human donor who was either an allogeneic HSCT recipient or a stem cell or donor lymphocyte infusion donor (not recorded which). It is not recorded whose cells these are; they may come from a transplant donor. The sequenced material came from blood, either unsorted or a sorted T cell fraction (not recorded which). CDR3 in amino acids: CASSRQGVGQPQHF. In nucleotides, the CDR3 is TGTGCCAGCAGCCGACAGGGCGTGGGTCAGCCCCAGCATTTT.